The sequence of this T cell receptor (beta chain) was determined in a study of T cells expressing NK-cell markers. Study findings and constraints: HCMV specificity of the expanded NKG2C+ T cell clones stayed unclear.

CDR3 size: 15 residues. Germline V CDR1 and CDR2: SGHRS, YFSETQ. With UMIs, 5'RACE template switching was used to make TCR beta cDNA. TCRdb re-analyzed the 5' RACE reads; it lists each CDR3 protein once, without DNA. This sample's table has about 180,000 distinct CDR3 sequences. As for this clonotype: The antigen is unknown.

The rearrangement links TRBV5-1 to TRBJ2-7. The receptor was derived from a woman aged 18-69 years in good health. The sample consisted of blood T cells: a sorted CD56 or NKG2C T cell subset, CD4+ or CD8+ T cells, or bulk PBMC T cells (not recorded which). CDR3 region: CASSLFSTGPYEQYF.